This T cell receptor beta chain derives from a study of cytomegalovirus exposure and HLA in healthy donors. Study context: Early on, a data release was issued that held about 85 million unique TCRs from HLA-typed donors. General study findings and limits: In a later analysis, most CMV-associated TCR beta chains appeared HLA-restricted.

PCR amplification relied on 60 Vbeta primers (plus 13 Jbeta primers). Sequencing was performed with immunoSEQ multiplex PCR; in TCRdb, only in-frame clones are kept and a portion is missing. This table holds some 180,000 clones, around 88% found once. This clone came up a few times. Its antigen is not known. Other DNA sequences of this sample code for an identical CDR3. Germline V gene sequence: CDR1 LGHNA, CDR2 YSLEER. J gave up 0 bases and V 3 bases, and 2 bases lay outside the gene matches. The CDR3 has 15 amino acids. Healthy bone marrow donors formed the donor group. The sequence came from a man aged 35 to 55 in good health and CMV-seropositive. The sample consisted of PBMCs. The chain is built from TRBV4-3 and TRBJ2-7, with 10 bases identical to TRBD1. In nucleotides, the CDR3 is TGCGCCAGCAGCCAGGGACAGGGGATCTCCTACGAGCAGTACTTC. Amino acids: CASSQGQGISYEQYF.